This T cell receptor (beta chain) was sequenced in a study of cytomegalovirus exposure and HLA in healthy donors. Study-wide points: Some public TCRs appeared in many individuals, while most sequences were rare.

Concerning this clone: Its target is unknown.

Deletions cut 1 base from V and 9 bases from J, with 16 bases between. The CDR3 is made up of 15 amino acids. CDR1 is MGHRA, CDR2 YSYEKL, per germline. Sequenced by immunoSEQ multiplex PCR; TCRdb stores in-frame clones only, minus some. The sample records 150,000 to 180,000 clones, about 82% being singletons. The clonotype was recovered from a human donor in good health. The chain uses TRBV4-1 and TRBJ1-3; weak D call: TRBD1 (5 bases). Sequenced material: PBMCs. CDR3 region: CASSQVGSRAGTIYF. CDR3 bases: TGCGCCAGCAGCCAAGTAGGTAGCAGGGCCGGCACCATATATTTT.